This T cell receptor (beta chain) was captured in a study of cytomegalovirus exposure and HLA in healthy donors. Study-wide points: Reports state that TCR beta sequences accurately predicted most subjects' HLA-A and HLA-B alleles.

With regard to this clone: Its antigen is currently unknown.

The PCR used 60 Vbeta and 13 Jbeta primers. The method was immunoSEQ multiplex PCR; TCRdb's version includes in-frame clones alone and lacks a portion of them. The table has 200,000 to 250,000 clones, 78% seen once. Sequencing was carried out using PBMCs. This receptor was obtained from a male donor in good health and CMV-seronegative.

The CDR3 coding sequence is TGTGCCAGTAGTACTAAACAGGGTAGAGTTCTCTGCTACGAGCAGTACTTC. Translated: CASSTKQGRVLCYEQYF. This chain connects TRBV19 to TRBJ2-7; tentatively, D is TRBD1 (6 bases). The CDR3 consists of 17 residues. Germline V gives CDR1 LNHDA, CDR2 SQIVND (reference sequence). V was pared by 4 bases and J by 3 bases, with 22 bases between.